What follows are 24 T cell receptor beta chains derived from one specimen sequenced in a study of cytomegalovirus exposure and HLA in healthy donors. Sequencing used immunoSEQ multiplex PCR; TCRdb keeps in-frame clones, though not all of them. Here the sample spans some 270,000 clones, 80% to 90% being singletons. Sequencing input: PBMCs. These receptors were obtained from a woman aged 18-29 years in good health and CMV-seronegative.

This chain links TRBV6-5 with TRBJ2-1; 9 bases are a match to TRBD2. Germline loops: CDR1 MNHEY, CDR2 SVGAGI. With V trimmed by 11 bases and J by 8 bases, 16 bases remained unmatched. This CDR3 has 15 amino acids. CDR3 loop: CASQSGIAGVYEQFF. The CDR3, as DNA: TGTGCCTCCCAAAGCGGGATAGCGGGAGTGTATGAGCAGTTCTTC.

This chain joins TRBV6-4 and TRBJ2-1; 11 nucleotides match TRBD2. V lost 6 bases, J lost 4 bases, and 2 bases stayed unmatched. Per germline, CDR1 MRHNA and CDR2 SNTAGT. This CDR3 spans 14 amino acids. As DNA, the CDR3 is TGTGCCAGCAGCAGGACTAGCGGGTACAATGAGCAGTTCTTC. It is translated as CASSRTSGYNEQFF.

This chain links TRBV23-1 with TRBJ2-7; 9 bases are shared with TRBD1. TRBV23-1 is assigned to the ORF class and has an uncertain function. The CDR3 length is 16 residues. J was trimmed by 4 bases and V by 7 bases; bases with no gene match: 14. The CDR3 is CASTPREDRGVYEQYF. For the CDR3, the DNA is TGCGCCAGCACCCCTAGGGAGGACAGGGGCGTATACGAGCAGTACTTC.

The chain uses TRBV5-4 and TRBJ2-3, with a weak D call TRBD2 (6 bases). The V gene lost 4 bases and the J gene lost 1 base, with 13 bases spanning the gap. Per the germline V gene, CDR1 is SGHNT and CDR2 is YYREEE (reference sequence). The CDR3 has 15 amino acids. The CDR3 DNA sequence: TGTGCCAGCAGCCCCGGCGGGGCACGCACAGATACGCAGTATTTT. It translates to CASSPGGARTDTQYF.

This rearrangement joins TRBV6-5 to TRBJ2-3; D unclear. The V gene's germline CDR1 is MNHEY and CDR2 SVGAGI. This CDR3 contains 15 residues. With 0 bases removed from V and 4 bases from J, the gap between germline ends came to 11 bases. CDR3 sequence: CASSYSGPIPDTQYF. CDR3 nucleotides: TGTGCCAGCAGTTACTCGGGCCCCATCCCAGATACGCAGTATTTT.

CDR3 DNA: TGCGCCAGCAGCTTCCCTAGCGGGACGAACACCGGGGAGCTGTTTTTT. Residues: CASSFPSGTNTGELFF. This sequence joins TRBV5-1 and TRBJ2-2; 9 nucleotides align to TRBD2. CDR1 is SGHRS, CDR2 YFSETQ, per germline. CDR3 length: 16 residues. The V segment lost 2 bases and the J segment 0 bases; nucleotides outside the gene matches: 2.

This clone was counted between two and nine times. This chain connects TRBV6-5 to TRBJ1-1, with TRBD1 as a possible D gene (6 bases). Between the trimmed V and J ends, which lost 5 bases and 1 base, there was a span of 11 bases. Germline V gene sequence: CDR1 MNHEY, CDR2 SVGAGI. The CDR3 sequence is 14 residues long. CDR3 in DNA: TGTGCCAGCAGTATTGTCAGGGGGAACACTGAAGCTTTCTTT. The encoded protein is CASSIVRGNTEAFF.

The V gene is TRBV30, the J gene TRBJ1-6, with a possible D match to TRBD1 (5 bases). Germline V lookup: CDR1 GTSNPN, CDR2 SVGIG (reference sequence). The length of the CDR3 is 13 residues. Trimming stripped 3 bases from V and 7 bases from J, with 10 bases between. The CDR3 region is CAWRGGVNSPLHF. CDR3 coding DNA: TGTGCCTGGAGGGGAGGGGTCAATTCACCCCTCCACTTT.

The rearrangement joins TRBV30 to TRBJ1-6; D may be TRBD1 (6 bases). There are 13 residues in the CDR3. Germline CDR1 and CDR2: GTSNPN and SVGIG (reference sequence). Trimming took 3 bases from V and 7 from J, leaving 10 bases between them. The CDR3 DNA reads as TGTGCCTGGAGCAGGCAGGGGAATTCACCCCTCCACTTT. Translation gives CAWSRQGNSPLHF.

The rearrangement links TRBV6-5 to TRBJ2-7; 8 nucleotides align to TRBD1. The CDR3 is 14 amino acids. The V and J ends lost 8 bases and 1 base, in that order; junction bases with no gene match: 7. Germline lookup yields CDR1 MNHEY and CDR2 SVGAGI. CDR3 loop: CASLRDRRSYEQYF. The DNA for the CDR3 is TGTGCCAGCCTCCGGGACAGGAGATCCTACGAGCAGTACTTC.

This clone was recorded a few times. The chain links TRBV11-2 to TRBJ1-1; D unresolved. Trimming left V 1 base short and J 11 bases short, with 14 bases between. CDR3 size: 13 residues. Per the germline V gene, CDR1 is SGHAT and CDR2 is FQNNGV. In nucleotides, the CDR3 is TGTGCCAGCAGCTTAGGGTACAGACGTCACGCTTTCTTT. Residues: CASSLGYRRHAFF.

This rearrangement joins TRBV5-4 to TRBJ2-7; 8 bases line up with TRBD2. This CDR3 has 10 amino acids. The germline V gene encodes CDR1 SGHNT and CDR2 YYREEE (reference sequence). With V trimmed by 10 bases and J by 6 bases, 3 bases remained unmatched. As DNA, the CDR3 is TGTGCCGCCGGGGGGGGCGAGCAGTACTTC. Protein: CAAGGGEQYF.

V and J are TRBV15 and TRBJ2-7; tentatively, D is TRBD1 (6 bases). Trimming pared 1 base from V and 6 bases from J, leaving 19 bases between. Germline loops: CDR1 LNHNV, CDR2 YYDKDF (reference sequence). The CDR3 has 16 amino acids. The CDR3 bases are TGTGCCACCAGCAGAGTCGCAGGGGTGGTACCCGGCGAGCAGTACTTC. The encoded protein is CATSRVAGVVPGEQYF. The complete variable domain, with remaining parts taken from reference TRBV15 and TRBJ2-7, reads DAMVIQNPRYQVTQFGKPVTLSCSQTLNHNVMYWYQQKSSQAPKLLFHYYDKDFNNEADTPDNFQSRRPNTSFCFLDIRSPGLGDTAMYLCATSRVAGVVPGEQYFGPGTRLTVT.

In DNA, the CDR3 is TGCAGCGTTGAAGAGGGGACAGGGGGCTACGAGCAGTACTTC. Protein product: CSVEEGTGGYEQYF. The chain uses TRBV29-1 and TRBJ2-7; 11 bases map to TRBD1. Germline lookup yields CDR1 SQVTM and CDR2 ANQGSEA. The CDR3 has 14 residues. V gave up 0 bases and J gave up 3 bases; unmatched junction bases: 1.

The genes are TRBV2 and TRBJ1-1, with 11 bases aligning to TRBD1. This CDR3 spans 16 amino acids. Germline values: CDR1 SNHLY, CDR2 FYNNEI. The junction had 18 bases not matched to a gene; V was cut back by 7 bases and J by 11 bases. The CDR3 sequence is CASNAGSGQGALVAFF. For the CDR3, the DNA is TGTGCCAGCAATGCCGGAAGCGGACAGGGGGCCCTTGTCGCTTTCTTT.

The chain combines TRBV7-3 with TRBJ1-1, with no clear D. The germline gives CDR1 SGHTA, CDR2 FQGTGA. The CDR3 extends over 13 amino acids. Trimming pared 5 bases from V and 1 base from J, leaving 8 bases between. In DNA form, the CDR3 reads TGTGCCAGCAGCGCTGACAAGAACACTGAAGCTTTCTTT. Its translation is CASSADKNTEAFF.

The chain uses TRBV7-9 and TRBJ1-2, with 7 bases aligning to TRBD1. J lost 4 bases, V lost 0 bases, and 2 bases had no gene match. This CDR3 is built from 14 residues. Germline V gene lookup returns CDR1 SEHNR and CDR2 FQNEAQ (reference sequence). The chain's CDR3 is CASSLARGAYGYTF. In DNA, the CDR3 is TGTGCCAGCAGCTTAGCCAGGGGGGCCTATGGCTACACCTTC.

The chain is built from TRBV6-5 and TRBJ1-3; D unresolved. V lost 0 bases, J lost 3 bases, and 3 bases lay in between. The CDR3 spans 13 residues. CDR1 MNHEY and CDR2 SVGAGI come from the germline V gene. As DNA, the CDR3 is TGTGCCAGCAGTTACTCGAGTGGAAACACCATATATTTT. This gives the protein CASSYSSGNTIYF.

The chain is built from TRBV5-1 and TRBJ2-5, with 14 bases identical to TRBD2. This CDR3 has 16 residues. Germline lookup yields CDR1 SGHRS and CDR2 YFSETQ. V shed 4 bases and J 3 bases; nucleotides not matched to a gene: 5. The CDR3 reads CASSALTSGGEETQYF. The CDR3 coding sequence is TGCGCCAGCAGCGCCTTGACTAGCGGGGGGGAAGAGACCCAGTACTTC.

V usage is TRBV11-3 and J usage is TRBJ1-2; 7 positions match TRBD1. CDR1 is SGHNT and CDR2 is YENEEA in the germline V gene. J was trimmed by 5 bases and V by 5 bases; bases with no gene match: 11. CDR3 size: 15 residues. The CDR3 DNA reads TGTGCCAGCAGCGCTAGACAGGGACTTACATATGGCTACACCTTC. Translation: CASSARQGLTYGYTF. Supplemented by reference TRBV11-3 and TRBJ1-2, the full variable domain reads EAGVVQSPRYKIIEKKQPVAFWCNPISGHNTLYWYLQNLGQGPELLIRYENEEAVDDSQLPKDRFSAERLKGVDSTLKIQPAELGDSAVYLCASSARQGLTYGYTFGSGTRLTVV.

This rearrangement joins TRBV19 to TRBJ2-7; 9 nucleotides agree with TRBD1. Germline V CDR1 and CDR2: LNHDA, SQIVND (reference sequence). The CDR3 is 13 residues long. Here the CDR3 reads CAAGDREYSEQYF. DNA of the CDR3: TGTGCGGCCGGGGACAGGGAATATAGCGAGCAGTACTTC.

This clone was seen a few times. The chain uses TRBV27 and TRBJ1-2; D not resolved. The V gene's germline CDR1 is MNHEY and CDR2 SMNVEV (reference sequence). There are 12 residues in the CDR3. Trimming removed 4 bases at V and 4 bases at J, with 7 bases between. CDR3 coding DNA: TGTGCCAGCAGTTCCGGAGCCTATGGCTACACCTTC. Protein product: CASSSGAYGYTF.

The chain uses TRBV6-5 and TRBJ2-1, with TRBD2 matching over 7 bases. From germline, CDR1 is MNHEY and CDR2 SVGAGI. The CDR3 has 14 residues. V gave up 4 bases and J gave up 5 bases; unmatched junction bases: 5. CDR3 residues: CASSWTGGDNEQFF. DNA for the CDR3: TGTGCCAGCAGTTGGACGGGAGGAGACAATGAGCAGTTCTTC.

This clone was recorded a few times. The gene calls are TRBV30 and TRBJ1-5, with 8 bases lining up with TRBD1. The CDR3 extends over 12 amino acids. Trimming took 3 bases from V and 5 from J; bases not matched to a gene: 0. CDR1 and CDR2 (germline): GTSNPN, SVGIG (reference sequence). The CDR3 here is CAWRTGDQPQHF. The CDR3 DNA sequence: TGTGCCTGGAGGACAGGGGATCAGCCCCAGCATTTT. The variable domain in full, with the rest retrieved from reference TRBV30 and TRBJ1-5, is SQTIHQWPATLVQPVGSPLSLECTVEGTSNPNLYWYRQAAGRGLQLLFYSVGIGQISSEVPQNLSASRPQDRQFILSSKKLLLSDSGFYLCAWRTGDQPQHFGDGTRLSIL.